One and the same sample provided the 21 T cell receptor beta chains below, sequenced in a study of blood T cell repertoires in COVID-19. Some clones are missing from TCRdb's copy, which holds only in-frame ones; the method was immunoSEQ multiplex PCR. This sample carries 100,000 to 150,000 clones, 85% to 90% of them seen once, and the ten largest clones take around 3%. What was sequenced was peripheral blood. All receptors derive from a woman older than 75 with COVID-19, enrolled during active disease.

The rearrangement links TRBV19 to TRBJ1-1; D possibly corresponds to TRBD1 (5 bases). Germline lookup yields CDR1 LNHDA and CDR2 SQIVND (reference sequence). This CDR3 is 17 amino acids long. V was clipped by 5 bases and J by 1 base, with 20 bases between them. This CDR3 is CASSSFNTGTRNTEAFF. CDR3 DNA sequence: TGTGCCAGTAGTTCATTCAACACCGGGACTCGGAACACTGAAGCTTTCTTT.

This rearrangement joins TRBV6-5 to TRBJ1-1; D is ambiguous. Germline V gene lookup returns CDR1 MNHEY and CDR2 SVGAGI. V was pared by 2 bases and J by 4 bases, with 17 bases between. This CDR3 has 16 amino acids. The CDR3 reads CASSYTLGSPSTEAFF. The CDR3 DNA sequence: TGTGCCAGCAGTTACACATTGGGGAGCCCAAGCACTGAAGCTTTCTTT.

The chain uses TRBV6-2 or TRBV6-3 and TRBJ2-7, with D maybe TRBD1 (6 bases). The CDR3 totals 14 residues. Germline CDR1 and CDR2: MNHEY and SVGEGT. V was shortened by 5 bases and J by 5 bases, with 16 bases between the two germline ends. The CDR3 sequence: CASSGYRQVNEQYF. CDR3 nucleotides: TGTGCCAGCAGTGGCTATCGACAGGTAAACGAGCAGTACTTC.

The chain couples TRBV6-2 or TRBV6-3 to TRBJ2-7, with D maybe TRBD2 (6 bases). V was cut by 0 bases and J by 0 bases, with 21 bases left in between. This CDR3 has 19 amino acids. The V gene's germline CDR1 is MNHEY and CDR2 SVGEGT. The CDR3 DNA is TGTGCCAGCAGTTACTCGAGGGGTCTCGGGAGAGGGGACTCCTACGAGCAGTACTTC. Translating gives CASSYSRGLGRGDSYEQYF.

The J gene is TRBJ1-2, the V gene TRBV5-1; 10 nucleotides line up with TRBD1. The CDR3 is 15 amino acids. Germline values: CDR1 SGHRS, CDR2 YFSETQ. The V segment lost 0 bases and the J segment 2 bases; nucleotides outside the gene matches: 1. CDR3 amino acids: CASSLATGGNYGYTF. The DNA of the CDR3 is TGCGCCAGCAGCTTGGCGACAGGGGGCAACTATGGCTACACCTTC.

The rearrangement uses TRBV6-5 and TRBJ2-1; 14 bases are shared with TRBD2. This CDR3 has 15 amino acids. V shed 6 bases and J 10 bases; nucleotides not matched to a gene: 8. Per germline, CDR1 MNHEY and CDR2 SVGAGI. The DNA for the CDR3 is TGTGCCAGCAGGTTAACCGGGACTAGCGGGAGAGAGCAGTTCTTC. Encoded protein: CASRLTGTSGREQFF.

This clone was recorded a few times. This rearrangement joins TRBV5-1 to TRBJ2-5; 8 bases align to TRBD1. V lost 4 bases, J lost 5 bases, and 10 bases stayed unmatched. Germline V gives CDR1 SGHRS, CDR2 YFSETQ. CDR3 length: 15 amino acids. CDR3 coding DNA: TGCGCCAGCAGCGCAGCGACAGGGGTTTATGAGACCCAGTACTTC. Translating it yields CASSAATGVYETQYF.

The rearrangement joins TRBV28 to TRBJ2-1; 9 bases line up with TRBD2. Germline CDR1 MDHEN, CDR2 SYDVKM. This CDR3 has 14 amino acids. The ends lost 3 bases at V and 7 bases at J; junction bases unmatched: 4. CDR3 amino acids: CASSLLAGVNEQFF. CDR3 DNA sequence: TGTGCCAGCAGTTTGTTAGCGGGAGTGAATGAGCAGTTCTTC.

The gene calls are TRBV10-3 and TRBJ1-2; D is ambiguous. The CDR3 spans 15 residues. Germline V gene lookup returns CDR1 ENHRY and CDR2 SYGVKD. V was shortened by 0 bases and J by 1 base, with 9 bases between the two germline ends. This chain's CDR3 is CAISESVGFNYGYTF. The CDR3 region has the DNA TGTGCCATCAGTGAGTCGGTCGGTTTTAACTATGGCTACACCTTC.

This clone has only one observation. J is TRBJ2-5 and V is TRBV5-1, with D possibly TRBD2 on 5 matching bases. The J call may be in error: the DNA end matches TRBJ2-7 better. The V gene's germline CDR1 is SGHRS and CDR2 YFSETQ. This CDR3 has 15 amino acids. The CDR3 sequence is CASRRREESSYEQYF. In DNA, the CDR3 is TGCGCCAGCAGGCGTCGGGAAGAGAGCTCCTACGAGCAGTACTTC.

The chain couples TRBV6-5 to TRBJ2-7; 9 nucleotides align to TRBD1. The CDR3 runs 14 residues. Per germline, CDR1 MNHEY and CDR2 SVGAGI. V lost 7 bases, J lost 3 bases, and 7 bases stayed unmatched. This CDR3 reads CASNGGQGIYEQYF. In DNA form, the CDR3 reads TGTGCCAGCAATGGGGGACAGGGAATCTACGAGCAGTACTTC.

CDR3 nucleotides: TGTGCCAGCAGCCAGGGGACAGGGATCTTCAATGAGCAGTTCTTC. It translates to CASSQGTGIFNEQFF. V and J are TRBV3-1 (or the pseudogene TRBV3-2) and TRBJ2-1; 9 bases are a match to TRBD1. CDR3 size: 15 residues. Looked up from germline, CDR1 is LGHDT and CDR2 is YNNKEL (reference sequence). V was clipped by 3 bases and J by 6 bases; unmatched bases: 6.

This chain uses TRBV6-5 with TRBJ2-1; TRBD1 aligns across 8 bases. In germline, CDR1 is MNHEY, CDR2 SVGAGI. V lost 6 bases, J lost 6 bases, and 4 bases stayed unmatched. The CDR3 has 13 residues. In DNA form, the CDR3 reads TGTGCCAGCAGCCGCAGGGGGCCCAATGAGCAGTTCTTC. It encodes CASSRRGPNEQFF.

This clone has a count of ten or more. The V call is TRBV6-1, the J call TRBJ2-2; the match to TRBD1 covers 12 bases. V was pared by 4 bases and J by 5 bases, with 14 bases of the junction left unmatched. Germline V CDR1 and CDR2: MNHNS, SASEGT. CDR3 length: 19 residues. As DNA, the CDR3 is TGTGCCAGCAGTGTTGGGGTGGGACAGGGGGCAAGCCGGACCGGGGAGCTGTTTTTT. It translates to CASSVGVGQGASRTGELFF.

The chain links TRBV7-2 to TRBJ1-5, with TRBD1 matching 10 bases. J gave up 6 bases and V 5 bases, and 4 bases lay outside the gene matches. CDR1 is SGHTA and CDR2 is FQGNSA in the germline V gene. The CDR3 covers 14 residues. CDR3 DNA: TGTGCCAGCAGCCCCGGGGACAGGGGTCAGCCCCAGCATTTT. This gives the protein CASSPGDRGQPQHF.

The chain joins TRBV6-5 to TRBJ2-7; 8 bases are shared with TRBD1. The CDR3 runs 14 residues. Losses at the gene ends were 4 bases for V and 6 bases for J; bases not matched to a gene: 8. Germline CDR1 reads MNHEY; CDR2 reads SVGAGI. The CDR3 loop reads CASSFRQGASEQYF. The DNA for the CDR3 is TGTGCCAGCAGTTTTCGGCAGGGGGCGTCCGAGCAGTACTTC.

This clone came up once. This rearrangement joins TRBV6-5 to TRBJ2-1; no clear D gene. Germline V CDR1 and CDR2: MNHEY, SVGAGI. CDR3 length: 15 residues. V dropped 6 bases and J dropped 5 bases, with 17 bases sitting between them. CDR3 region: CASRLNFALDNEQFF. The CDR3 bases are TGTGCCAGCAGATTAAACTTCGCGCTGGACAATGAGCAGTTCTTC.

In this sample, this clone turned up a few times. The CDR3 is CANSQGQNTEAFF. The CDR3 DNA sequence: TGTGCCAATTCGCAGGGGCAGAACACTGAAGCTTTCTTT. The chain combines TRBV10-3 with TRBJ1-1; D might be TRBD1 (6 bases). The CDR3 contains 13 residues. V gave up 10 bases and J gave up 1 base, with 13 bases separating them. Germline loops: CDR1 ENHRY, CDR2 SYGVKD.

The genes are TRBV11-1 and TRBJ2-7; D is unclear. V was trimmed by 1 base and J by 6 bases, leaving 10 bases between them. CDR1 is SGHAT, CDR2 FQDESV, per germline (reference sequence). The CDR3 consists of 13 residues. CDR3 loop: CASSLGGVGEQYF. Written as DNA, the CDR3 is TGTGCCAGCAGCTTAGGCGGAGTGGGCGAGCAGTACTTC.

V gene TRBV5-1 combines with J gene TRBJ1-2; D remains ambiguous. CDR3 length: 12 residues. From germline, CDR1 is SGHRS and CDR2 YFSETQ. V lost 0 bases, J lost 8 bases, and 8 bases lay in between. The CDR3 sequence: CASSLVGEGYTF. CDR3 nucleotides: TGCGCCAGCAGCTTGGTTGGGGAGGGCTACACCTTC.

This chain connects TRBV12-3 or TRBV12-4 to TRBJ2-2; D unresolved. Trimming left V 5 bases short and J 6 bases short, with 4 bases between. The CDR3 runs 11 residues. This CDR3 is CASSLSGELFF. CDR3 DNA sequence: TGTGCCAGCAGTCTATCCGGGGAGCTGTTTTTT.